These T cell receptor beta chains were read from a single sample in a study of blood T cell repertoires in COVID-19. Measured with immunoSEQ multiplex PCR; TCRdb has only the in-frame clones, and not every one. Counted here are hundreds of thousands of clones, about four fifths occurring once; the ten biggest clones make up 5%. The specimen was PBMCs or T cells enriched from blood (not recorded which). Receptor source: a man aged 40-49 years who had been exposed to COVID-19. Each CDR3 is given with its conserved first and last residue. The D gene is left open where the match is weak. Clone size is not always given. Where it is, it says once, few, many or a class for expanded clones.

size: NA; D: NA; J: TRBJ2-3; V: TRBV18; DNA: TGTGCCAGCTCGCCCAGGGGTTCTGGGACAGATACGCAGTATTTT; CDR3: CASSPRGSGTDTQYF
size: NA; D: TRBD1; J: TRBJ1-6; V: TRBV19; DNA: TGTGCCAGTAGTAATTCTGGACAGGGAATAGGTTCACCCCTCCACTTT; CDR3: CASSNSGQGIGSPLHF
size: NA; D: TRBD1; J: TRBJ1-6; V: TRBV3-1/TRBV3-2; DNA: TGTGCCAGCAGTCTAACAGGGGGAAGTTCACCCCTCCACTTT; CDR3: CASSLTGGSSPLHF
size: NA; D: NA; J: TRBJ2-7; V: TRBV7-4; DNA: TGTGCCAGCAGCTCCAGCGGGTGCCACTACGAGCAGTACTTC; CDR3: CASSSSGCHYEQYF
size: NA; D: TRBD1; J: TRBJ2-2; V: TRBV15; DNA: TGTGCCACCAGCAACAGGGGAGTCGGGGAGCTGTTTTTT; CDR3: CATSNRGVGELFF
size: NA; D: NA; J: TRBJ2-7; V: TRBV29-1; DNA: TGCAGCGTTGAAGAGGACACTTCCTACGAGCAGTACTTC; CDR3: CSVEEDTSYEQYF
size: NA; D: NA; J: TRBJ1-6; V: TRBV5-1; DNA: TGCGCCAGCAGCTTGAATTTCAATAATTCACCCCTCCACTTT; CDR3: CASSLNFNNSPLHF
size: NA; D: NA; J: TRBJ2-7; V: TRBV5-1; DNA: TGCGCCAGTCCCCCAAGACGACACTACGAGCAGTACTTC; CDR3: CASPPRRHYEQYF
size: NA; D: NA; J: TRBJ2-7; V: TRBV10-2; DNA: TGCGCCAGCAGTGTAAGCGGCTACCGCGGCTACGAGCAGTACTTC; CDR3: CASSVSGYRGYEQYF
size: NA; D: NA; J: TRBJ1-1; V: TRBV3-1/TRBV3-2; DNA: TGTGCCAGCAGCCAAGCGGGAGGGATTCCGAACACTGAAGCTTTCTTT; CDR3: CASSQAGGIPNTEAFF
size: NA; D: NA; J: TRBJ1-3; V: TRBV27; DNA: TGTGCCAGCGGGCAAGGGGTAAACACCATATATTTT; CDR3: CASGQGVNTIYF
size: NA; D: NA; J: TRBJ1-2; V: TRBV2; DNA: TGTGCCAGCAGTAGGCAGGCTAACTATGGCTACACCTTC; CDR3: CASSRQANYGYTF
size: NA; D: TRBD1; J: TRBJ1-2; V: TRBV30; DNA: TGTGCCTGGAGCAATGGACAGGGAAGGGGCTACACCTTC; CDR3: CAWSNGQGRGYTF
size: NA; D: NA; J: TRBJ2-7; V: TRBV12-3/TRBV12-4; DNA: TGTGCCAGTACTGGAGGGAATCCCTACGAGCAGTACTTC; CDR3: CASTGGNPYEQYF
size: few; D: NA; J: TRBJ2-6; V: TRBV21-1; DNA: TGTGCCAGCAGGACTGGACAGACTACCTCTGGGGCCAACGTCCTGACTTTC; CDR3: CASRTGQTTSGANVLTF
size: NA; D: NA; J: TRBJ2-5; V: TRBV11-2; DNA: TGTGCCAGCAGCTTCAGGTCGGCCCAAGAGACCCAGTACTTC; CDR3: CASSFRSAQETQYF
size: NA; D: TRBD1; J: TRBJ1-2; V: TRBV19; DNA: TGTGCCAGTACTCAGGACAGGCCGGACTATGGCTACACCTTC; CDR3: CASTQDRPDYGYTF
size: NA; D: TRBD1; J: TRBJ1-6; V: TRBV7-3; DNA: TGTGCCAGCAGCTTTGGGACAGGGATTTCACCCCTCCACTTT; CDR3: CASSFGTGISPLHF
size: NA; D: NA; J: TRBJ2-7; V: TRBV6-1; DNA: TGTGCCAGCAGTGAAGGTTTAGCGGCGTCCTACGAGCAGTACTTC; CDR3: CASSEGLAASYEQYF